The text below deals with one T cell receptor beta chain. These data belong to a study of long-term antiretroviral therapy in people with HIV. Survey-level resolution applied to immunoSEQ assay v3.0. Using immunoSEQ multiplex PCR, the repertoire was profiled, and TCRdb retains in-frame clones only, with some absent. The sample lists roughly 28,000 clones, approximately 93% occurring once. Germline V gives CDR1 MNHNY, CDR2 SVGAGI (reference sequence). The ends lost 5 bases at V and 5 bases at J; junction bases unmatched: 4. This CDR3 is built from 14 residues. V and J are TRBV6-6 and TRBJ2-2; 8 bases are shared with TRBD2. Specimen: unsorted PBMCs, collected 6.2 years after starting antiretroviral therapy. The source of this sequence is a man aged 35 to 55 with HIV. CDR3 DNA sequence: TGTGCCAGCAGTCGAAGCGGGAGTACCGGGGAGCTGTTTTTT. It specifies CASSRSGSTGELFF.